This TCR beta chain derives from a study of T cell responses to AZD1222 COVID-19 vaccine. Germline V gene data show CDR1 as SGDLS and CDR2 as YYNGEE. This CDR3 is built from 14 residues. V lost 4 bases and J lost 2; bases outside the gene matches: 2. Using immunoSEQ multiplex PCR, the repertoire was profiled, and TCRdb retains in-frame clones only, with some absent. The sample contains 150,000 to 200,000 clones, approximately 90% of which appear only once. V usage is TRBV9 and J usage is TRBJ2-3, with 9 bases that match TRBD1. The sequence derives from an adult who received the AZD1222 COVID-19 vaccine. Sequenced here: peripheral blood, sampled 28 days after the second AZD1222 dose. CDR3 in DNA: TGTGCCAGCAGCAGGACAGGGGCCACAGATACGCAGTATTTT. Protein product: CASSRTGATDTQYF.